This T cell receptor beta chain was recovered during a study of shared clonotypes between healthy human individuals. General observations from the study: Naive CD4 clonotypes were shared across several donors at around 5%. Clonotypes not shared had lower generation probabilities than those common to all four donors.

This clone was seen a single time. Its cognate antigen is unknown. CDR1 is GTSNPN and CDR2 is SVGIG in the germline V gene (reference sequence). There are 14 residues in the CDR3. After removal of 8 bases from V and 1 base from J, the junction contained 7 bases not matched to a gene. The assay was run at deep level. In the original analysis: Sequence data from immunoSEQ were junction-only and lacked quality scores; consequently, filtering differed. The method was immunoSEQ multiplex PCR; TCRdb's version includes in-frame clones alone and lacks a portion of them. The D gene and trimming were derived from the DNA, and the V and J assignments and clone size from that table. This repertoire shows 850,000 to 1,200,000 clones, around 74% found once; its top ten account for 1.4% to 1.5%.

The rearrangement uses TRBV30 and TRBJ2-2; 7 nucleotides align to TRBD2. This TCR came from a man aged 18 to 29 in good health. The sequenced material came from memory CD4+ T cells sorted from blood. Stated subset: CD45RA-negative fraction. The chain's CDR3 is CAQRGGMNTGELFF. The CDR3 DNA follows: TGTGCCCAAAGGGGAGGGATGAACACCGGGGAGCTGTTTTTT.